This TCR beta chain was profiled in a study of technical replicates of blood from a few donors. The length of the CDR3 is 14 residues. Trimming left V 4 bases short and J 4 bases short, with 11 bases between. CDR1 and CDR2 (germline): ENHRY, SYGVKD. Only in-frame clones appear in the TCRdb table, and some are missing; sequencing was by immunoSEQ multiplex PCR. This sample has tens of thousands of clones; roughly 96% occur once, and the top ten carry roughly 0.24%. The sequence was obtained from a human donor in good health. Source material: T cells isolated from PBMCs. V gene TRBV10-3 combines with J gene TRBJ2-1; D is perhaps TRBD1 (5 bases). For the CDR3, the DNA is TGTGCCATCAGTGGACAATCAGGGTACAATGAGCAGTTCTTC. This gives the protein CAISGQSGYNEQFF.